One sample yielded the 13 T cell receptor beta chains listed below, sequenced in a study of PD-L1 blockade in urothelial cancer. Sequenced by immunoSEQ multiplex PCR; TCRdb stores in-frame clones only, minus some. The table has around 51,000 clones, approximately 86% seen once. The sequencing used PBMCs, collected around atezolizumab (anti-PD-L1) treatment. Receptors originate from a man in his sixties with urothelial cancer.

This chain's CDR3 is CASSDRAYEQYF. The CDR3 DNA is TGTGCCAGCAGTGACAGGGCCTACGAGCAGTACTTC. The chain is built from TRBV6-1 and TRBJ2-7; the D gene is possibly TRBD1 (5 bases). Trimming removed 3 bases at V and 2 bases at J, with 5 bases between. CDR1 and CDR2 from the germline V gene are MNHNS and SASEGT. The CDR3 consists of 12 residues.

The genes are TRBV7-9 and TRBJ2-7; weak D call: TRBD1 (6 bases). The CDR3 runs to 13 residues. Germline V CDR1 and CDR2: SEHNR, FQNEAQ (reference sequence). V was cut by 4 bases and J by 2 bases, with 9 bases left in between. CDR3 residues: CASSYGQTYEQYF. DNA for the CDR3: TGTGCCAGCAGCTACGGACAGACCTACGAGCAGTACTTC.

The V and J genes are TRBV15 and TRBJ2-2, with D maybe TRBD2 (5 bases). Trimming cost V 0 bases and J 5 bases, with 10 bases left between them. Per germline, CDR1 LNHNV and CDR2 YYDKDF (reference sequence). There are 15 residues in the CDR3. DNA for the CDR3: TGTGCCACCAGCAGAGACATACGGGATACCGGGGAGCTGTTTTTT. This gives the protein CATSRDIRDTGELFF.

V gene TRBV6-5 combines with J gene TRBJ1-2; D unclear. V was clipped by 6 bases and J by 11 bases, with 13 bases between them. The CDR3 runs to 11 residues. Germline loops: CDR1 MNHEY, CDR2 SVGAGI. CDR3 sequence: CASSEGRRYTF. In DNA, the CDR3 is TGTGCCAGCAGCGAAGGACGGAGGTACACCTTC.

J is TRBJ1-4 and V is TRBV15; 9 nucleotides line up with TRBD1. Germline V gene sequence: CDR1 LNHNV, CDR2 YYDKDF (reference sequence). Trimming cost V 1 base and J 6 bases; bases outside gene matches: 6. CDR3 length equals 16 residues. The CDR3 sequence is CATSRALGQGYEKLFF. CDR3 bases: TGTGCCACCAGCAGAGCCTTGGGACAGGGTTATGAAAAACTGTTTTTT.

The J gene is TRBJ2-6, the V gene TRBV9; D may be TRBD2 (5 bases). The V end lost 0 bases, the J end lost 2 bases, and 9 bases lay between the germline ends. Germline CDR1 and CDR2: SGDLS and YYNGEE. This CDR3 comprises 16 residues. The CDR3 DNA is TGTGCCAGCAGCGTAGAGGGAGCGGCTGGGGCCAACGTCCTGACTTTC. It encodes CASSVEGAAGANVLTF.

The chain joins TRBV5-6 to TRBJ1-3; 8 bases match TRBD1. The CDR3 runs to 16 residues. Germline CDR1 reads SGHDT; CDR2 reads YYEEEE. V trimming: 4 bases; J trimming: 4 bases; junction bases outside the gene matches: 10. Here the CDR3 reads CASSNGPTGGGNTIYF. Written as DNA, the CDR3 is TGTGCCAGCAGCAACGGCCCAACAGGGGGAGGAAACACCATATATTTT.

In its sample, this clone was seen once. This chain joins TRBV7-2 and TRBJ2-7; D call uncertain. The germline V gene encodes CDR1 SGHTA and CDR2 FQGNSA. V shed 2 bases and J shed 6 bases, with 14 bases lying between them. The CDR3 extends over 14 amino acids. This CDR3 is CASSLRLEMSEQYF. The CDR3 coding sequence is TGTGCCAGCAGCTTAAGGCTGGAGATGAGCGAGCAGTACTTC.

The rearrangement joins TRBV29-1 to TRBJ1-6; maybe TRBD1 (5 bases). Between the trimmed V and J ends, which lost 4 bases and 8 bases, there was a span of 9 bases. This CDR3 has 12 amino acids. Germline assignment: CDR1 SQVTM and CDR2 ANQGSEA. CDR3 DNA: TGCAGCGTTGTAGAAGGGGATTCACCCCTCCACTTT. Protein product: CSVVEGDSPLHF.

Only one count was recorded for this clone. CDR3 DNA: TGCGCCAGCAGTCTGGCGGGGGGGGCGAGAGATACGCAGTATTTT. The encoded protein is CASSLAGGARDTQYF. The chain uses TRBV5-1 and TRBJ2-3; 9 bases fit TRBD2. V was pared by 5 bases and J by 5 bases, with 9 bases of the junction left unmatched. CDR1 is SGHRS and CDR2 is YFSETQ in the germline V gene. The CDR3 extends over 15 amino acids.

The chain combines TRBV5-1 with TRBJ1-1; 10 nucleotides agree with TRBD1. Germline trimming cut 4 bases from V and 1 base from J; bases unmatched to any gene: 10. The CDR3 has 17 residues. CDR1 is SGHRS and CDR2 is YFSETQ in the germline V gene. CDR3 amino acids: CASSIRDRGRSNTEAFF. CDR3 in DNA: TGCGCCAGCAGCATCCGGGACAGGGGACGATCGAACACTGAAGCTTTCTTT.

The chain employs TRBV18 and TRBJ1-6; 7 bases are shared with TRBD1. Germline V gene sequence: CDR1 KGHSH, CDR2 LQKENI. The CDR3 is 15 amino acids. Trimming removed 6 bases from V and 5 bases from J; junction bases left unmatched: 7. This CDR3 is CASSTGTAHNSPLHF. In DNA, the CDR3 is TGTGCCAGCTCCACCGGGACAGCCCATAATTCACCCCTCCACTTT.

V gene TRBV9 combines with J gene TRBJ1-4; 8 bases line up with TRBD1. The germline CDR1 and CDR2 sequences are SGDLS and YYNGEE. The CDR3 runs to 13 residues. V was clipped by 7 bases and J by 7 bases; unmatched bases: 6. This CDR3 is CASQGAEGEKLFF. The CDR3 region has the DNA TGTGCCAGCCAGGGGGCGGAAGGTGAAAAACTGTTTTTT.